The 4 T cell receptor beta chains below were found in one sample sequenced in a study of T cell responses to AZD1222 COVID-19 vaccine. The repertoire was sequenced with immunoSEQ multiplex PCR; TCRdb's copy has only in-frame clones and lacks some. The sample comprises under 150,000 clones, approximately 91% of which are singletons, and just under 2% rests with the top ten. The source material was peripheral blood, sampled 28 days after the second AZD1222 dose. These TCRs come from an adult who received the AZD1222 COVID-19 vaccine.

The gene calls are TRBV19 and TRBJ2-5, with 8 bases matching TRBD2. The ends lost 5 bases at V and 3 bases at J; junction bases unmatched: 5. The CDR3 loop spans 14 amino acids. Germline assignment: CDR1 LNHDA and CDR2 SQIVND (reference sequence). In DNA form, the CDR3 reads TGTGCCAGTAGTGGTGGGACTAGAAAAGAGACCCAGTACTTC. This sequence encodes CASSGGTRKETQYF. The variable domain in full, completed from reference TRBV19 and TRBJ2-5, reads DGGITQSPKYLFRKEGQNVTLSCEQNLNHDAMYWYRQDPGQGLRLIYYSQIVNDFQKGDIAEGYSVSREKKESFPLTVTSAQKNPTAFYLCASSGGTRKETQYFGPGTRLLVL.

The rearrangement links TRBV10-2 to TRBJ1-1; D is ambiguous. From germline, CDR1 is WSHSY and CDR2 SAAADI. The CDR3 loop spans 14 amino acids. The V and J ends lost 4 bases and 2 bases respectively, with 11 bases between them. The CDR3 loop is CASSVGSINTEAFF. Here the CDR3 DNA reads TGCGCCAGCAGTGTCGGCAGCATAAACACTGAAGCTTTCTTT.

J is TRBJ2-1 and V is TRBV2; TRBD1 is a possible D gene (5 bases). The V end lost 6 bases, the J end lost 0 bases, and 9 bases lay between the germline ends. The CDR3 is 14 amino acids. Germline assignment: CDR1 SNHLY and CDR2 FYNNEI. Written as DNA, the CDR3 is TGTGCCAGCAGGGACATGAGCTCCTACAATGAGCAGTTCTTC. It specifies CASRDMSSYNEQFF.

This clone has only one observation. The J gene is TRBJ2-1, the V gene TRBV9, with TRBD2 identical over 8 bases. The ends lost 2 bases at V and 0 bases at J; junction bases unmatched: 1. CDR1 is SGDLS, CDR2 YYNGEE, per germline. This CDR3 comprises 15 residues. CDR3 DNA sequence: TGTGCCAGCAGCGTCAGCGGGAGCTCCTACAATGAGCAGTTCTTC. Its protein is CASSVSGSSYNEQFF.